Listed below are T cell receptor beta chains from one sample, sequenced in a study of radiotherapy plus CTLA-4 blockade in lung cancer. Assay: immunoSEQ multiplex PCR; the TCRdb copy retains only in-frame clones and omits some. The data hold some 66,000 clones, with around 86% observed a single time. The source was peripheral blood, collected from a patient treated with radiotherapy plus ipilimumab. These receptors all stem from a human donor with non-small cell lung cancer who had a partial response to radiotherapy plus ipilimumab. CDR3s leave out the opening cysteine and the closing phenylalanine or tryptophan. D genes are given only for firm matches.

>TRBJ2-1|TRBD2|TRBV28
ASSIAGVRGNEQF
>TRBJ2-3|TRBD2|TRBV2
ASSRAGEADTQY
>TRBJ1-1|.|TRBV19
ASRVTQNTEAF
>TRBJ2-7|.|TRBV21-1
ASSKNGGTSVGEQY
>TRBJ1-5|TRBD1|TRBV27
ASQTGGGNQPQH
>TRBJ2-3|TRBD1|TRBV28
ASSYRLGGSDTQY
>TRBJ1-5|.|TRBV7-9
ASSLGDTLNQPQH
>TRBJ1-2|.|TRBV19
ASSIIGENYGYT
>TRBJ2-2|.|TRBV7-6
ASSLGGTSNTGELF
>TRBJ1-2|TRBD1|TRBV5-1
ASRSTGGIDGYT
>TRBJ2-7|TRBD2|TRBV5-1
ASNGLAGGPGEQY
>TRBJ2-1|TRBD2|TRBV11-2
ASSLDLAGGDEQF
>TRBJ2-5|TRBD2|TRBV2
ASSDRSGRAQETQY
>TRBJ2-5|TRBD2|TRBV6-4
ASSGTSGPQETQY
>TRBJ2-1|TRBD2|TRBV5-1
ASSSETLAGVDNEQF
>TRBJ1-1|.|TRBV18
ASSPGGAVRETEAF
>TRBJ2-3|.|TRBV7-2
ASSLAPQGRVPADTQY
>TRBJ2-5|TRBD2|TRBV11-2
ASGRERFETQY
>TRBJ2-7|.|TRBV27
ASSFRGPTYEQY
>TRBJ1-6|.|TRBV18
ASSQENGPLH
>TRBJ2-7|.|TRBV7-6
ASSSGKPDYEQY
>TRBJ1-5|.|TRBV7-2
ASSFQDNQPQH
>TRBJ1-1|.|TRBV28
ASSSGGTEAF
>TRBJ2-1|TRBD2|TRBV11-2
ASRGAGSVYNEQF
>TRBJ2-2|TRBD2|TRBV4-1
ASNQGGLAGVGTGELF
>TRBJ2-1|TRBD2|TRBV5-5
ASSLVSGRSDEQF
>TRBJ2-3|TRBD2|TRBV23-1
ASSDHPLSSGSTDTQY
>TRBJ2-1|TRBD2|TRBV28
ASRVGLAGVDNEQF
>TRBJ1-3|.|TRBV4-1
ASSQEGGGRNTIY
>TRBJ2-5|.|TRBV29-1
SVSGQIQETQY
>TRBJ2-7|TRBD2|TRBV7-2
ASSSTLSSGSLEQY
>.|TRBD2|TRBV5-1
ASSWGGSEGYEQY
>TRBJ2-7|TRBD1|TRBV28
ASRWGPGQTYEQY
>TRBJ2-7|.|TRBV15
ATSRLQGGFYEQY
>TRBJ2-2|TRBD1|TRBV13
ASSLIDRAPTGELF
>TRBJ2-3|.|TRBV11-3
ASSLAGAGIHSTDTQY
>TRBJ2-1|TRBD1|TRBV2
ASSRDRGPDEQF
>TRBJ1-2|.|TRBV29-1
SVGDIYGYT
>TRBJ2-1|TRBD2|TRBV19
ASIPLAVLYNEQF
>TRBJ1-2|.|TRBV6-5
ATVAAGSYGYT
>TRBJ1-2|.|TRBV5-6
ASSSLLGSRRQGYT
>TRBJ2-7|.|TRBV28
ASSLGPGPVSYEQY
>TRBJ2-7|TRBD2|TRBV6-1
ASSETSGRLTYEQY
>TRBJ1-3|.|TRBV19
ASSIAAGRGNTIY
>TRBJ2-3|.|TRBV27
ASRLDRFYTDTQY
>TRBJ2-1|TRBD2|TRBV14
ASSRAGTSVYNEQF
>TRBJ2-7|TRBD1|TRBV18
ASSPGQGAYEQY
>TRBJ2-1|.|TRBV19
ASSRGGYNEQF
>TRBJ1-1|.|TRBV28
ASSPGGLNTEAF
>TRBJ1-1|.|TRBV5-1
ASSSDTEAF
>TRBJ2-1|TRBD2|TRBV27
ASTVPGLGNEQF
>TRBJ1-1|TRBD1|TRBV2
ASGGRGRTEAF
>TRBJ1-1|.|TRBV7-9
ASSPGTLNTEAF
>TRBJ1-1|.|TRBV28
ASSAPNRQMNTEAF
>TRBJ2-4|TRBD1|TRBV28
AASEVDRAPLQY
>TRBJ2-7|.|TRBV6-6
ASSKQGLAPYEQY
>TRBJ1-2|TRBD1|TRBV29-1
SVARDRANYGYT
>TRBJ1-1|TRBD1|TRBV19
ASAPDRVTEAF
>TRBJ2-1|TRBD2|TRBV2
ASSVGLAGGDEQF
>TRBJ2-7|.|TRBV18
ASSPGDRGYEQY